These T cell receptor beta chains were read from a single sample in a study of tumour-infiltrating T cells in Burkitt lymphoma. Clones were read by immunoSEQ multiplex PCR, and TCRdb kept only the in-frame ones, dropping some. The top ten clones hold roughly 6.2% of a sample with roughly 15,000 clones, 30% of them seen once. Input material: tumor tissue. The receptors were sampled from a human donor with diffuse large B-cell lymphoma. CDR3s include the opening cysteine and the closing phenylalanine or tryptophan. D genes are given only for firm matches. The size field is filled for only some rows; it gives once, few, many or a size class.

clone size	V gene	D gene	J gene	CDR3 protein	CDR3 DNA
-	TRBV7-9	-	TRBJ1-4	CASSLGQGGEKLFF	TGTGCCAGCAGCTTAGGCCAGGGCGGGGAAAAACTGTTTTTT
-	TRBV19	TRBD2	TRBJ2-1	CASSTSGSPYNEQFF	TGTGCCAGTAGTACTAGCGGGAGCCCCTACAATGAGCAGTTCTTC
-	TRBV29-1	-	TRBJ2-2	CSVAGAGELFF	TGCAGCGTTGCGGGGGCCGGGGAGCTGTTTTTT
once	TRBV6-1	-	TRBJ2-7	CASSDQIMEQYF	TGTGCCAGCAGTGATCAGATTATGGAGCAGTACTTC
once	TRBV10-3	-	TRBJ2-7	CAISDGGYEQYF	TGTGCCATCAGTGATGGGGGTTACGAGCAGTACTTC
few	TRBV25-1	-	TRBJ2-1	CASSPPTGNEQFF	TGTGCCAGCAGCCCACCCACAGGGAATGAGCAGTTCTTC
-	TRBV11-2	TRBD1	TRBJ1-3	CASSRQGSDSIYF	TGTGCCAGCAGTAGACAGGGGAGTGACTCCATATATTTT
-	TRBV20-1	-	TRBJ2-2	CSAFTGELFF	TGCAGTGCCTTCACCGGGGAGCTGTTTTTT
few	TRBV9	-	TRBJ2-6	CASSASYTSGANVLTF	TGTGCCAGCAGCGCTAGCTATACCTCTGGGGCCAACGTCCTGACTTTC
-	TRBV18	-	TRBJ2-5	CASSLEVQETQYF	TGTGCCAGCTCACTAGAGGTTCAAGAGACCCAGTACTTC
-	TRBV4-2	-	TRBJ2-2	CASSQEARRVTGELFF	TGTGCCAGCAGCCAAGAAGCTAGGAGAGTCACCGGGGAGCTGTTTTTT
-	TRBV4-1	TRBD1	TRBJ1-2	CASSQDRDSGYTF	TGCGCCAGCAGCCAGGACAGGGACAGTGGCTACACCTTC
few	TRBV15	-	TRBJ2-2	CATSRDLVGLTNTGELFF	TGTGCCACCAGCAGAGATCTAGTAGGGCTCACGAACACCGGGGAGCTGTTTTTT
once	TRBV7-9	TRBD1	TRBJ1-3	CASSSTGDSGNTIYF	TGTGCCAGCAGCTCGACAGGGGACTCTGGAAACACCATATATTTT
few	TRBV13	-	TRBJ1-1	CASSSRMNTEAFF	TGTGCCAGCAGCTCCCGCATGAACACTGAAGCTTTCTTT
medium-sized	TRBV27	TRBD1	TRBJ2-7	CASSPRQGAYEQYF	TGTGCCAGCAGTCCCCGACAGGGGGCCTACGAGCAGTACTTC
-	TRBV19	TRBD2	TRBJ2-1	CASTPRTSGSYNEQFF	TGTGCCAGTACCCCTAGGACTAGCGGATCCTACAATGAGCAGTTCTTC
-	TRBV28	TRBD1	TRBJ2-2	CASSPPGTGVGGANTGELFF	TGTGCCAGCAGTCCCCCCGGGACAGGGGTGGGCGGAGCGAACACCGGGGAGCTGTTTTTT
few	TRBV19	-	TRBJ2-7	CASSTQWGAYEQYF	TGTGCCAGTAGTACTCAATGGGGGGCGTACGAGCAGTACTTC
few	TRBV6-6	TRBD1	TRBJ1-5	CASSNHRGMGDQPQHF	TGTGCCAGCAGTAACCACAGGGGGATGGGGGATCAGCCCCAGCATTTT
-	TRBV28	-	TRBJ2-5	CASAGRETQYF	TGTGCCAGCGCGGGACGAGAGACCCAGTACTTC
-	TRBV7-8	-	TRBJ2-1	CASIPEPSYNEQFF	TGTGCCAGCATCCCGGAGCCGTCCTACAATGAGCAGTTCTTC
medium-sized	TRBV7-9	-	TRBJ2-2	CASSFTLNTGELFF	TGTGCCAGCAGCTTTACCCTAAACACCGGGGAGCTGTTTTTT
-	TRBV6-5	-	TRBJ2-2	CASSYVRDGRELFF	TGTGCCAGCAGTTATGTCCGTGACGGTAGGGAGCTGTTTTTT
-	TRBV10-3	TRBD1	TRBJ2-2	CAIRTGPNTGELFF	TGTGCCATCAGGACAGGGCCGAACACCGGGGAGCTGTTTTTT
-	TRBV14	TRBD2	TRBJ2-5	CASSQDPIGTSGRTQYF	TGTGCCAGCAGCCAAGATCCCATCGGGACTAGCGGGAGAACCCAGTACTTC
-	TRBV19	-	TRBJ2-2	CASVPLRTGLSVPGELFF	TGTGCCAGTGTACCCCTTCGAACGGGCCTCTCTGTCCCCGGGGAGCTGTTTTTT
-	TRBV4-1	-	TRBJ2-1	CASSQGREVRYEQFF	TGCGCCAGCAGCCAAGGACGGGAAGTACGTTATGAGCAGTTCTTC
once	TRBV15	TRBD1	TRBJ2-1	CATTEDRGFRNEQFF	TGTGCCACCACTGAGGACAGGGGCTTCAGAAATGAGCAGTTCTTC
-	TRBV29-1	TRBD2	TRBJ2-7	CSASGGVRGYEQYF	TGCAGCGCCTCCGGGGGGGTACGGGGCTACGAGCAGTACTTC
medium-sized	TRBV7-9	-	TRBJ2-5	CASSSILGPRESSGETQYF	TGTGCCAGCAGCTCAATATTGGGTCCGCGTGAGAGTTCCGGAGAGACCCAGTACTTC
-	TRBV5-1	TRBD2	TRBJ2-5	CASSLTSGRFETQYF	TGCGCCAGCAGCTTGACTAGCGGGAGGTTCGAGACCCAGTACTTC
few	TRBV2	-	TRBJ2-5	CASSEVAWGIQETQYF	TGTGCCAGCAGTGAGGTGGCGTGGGGGATACAAGAGACCCAGTACTTC
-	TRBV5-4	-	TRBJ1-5	CASSLRGAQPQHF	TGTGCCAGCAGCTTGCGAGGGGCTCAGCCCCAGCATTTT
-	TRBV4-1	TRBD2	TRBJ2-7	CASSQGSGSVYEQYF	TGCGCCAGCAGCCAAGGTAGCGGGAGCGTCTACGAGCAGTACTTC
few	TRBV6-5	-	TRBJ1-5	CASSFGQHNQPQHF	TGTGCCAGCAGTTTTGGACAGCACAATCAGCCCCAGCATTTT
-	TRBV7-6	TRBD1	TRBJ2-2	CASSSRQGPGELFF	TGTGCCAGCAGCTCCCGACAGGGACCCGGGGAGCTGTTTTTT
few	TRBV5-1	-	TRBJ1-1	CASSGGGGGTEAFF	TGCGCCAGCAGCGGAGGTGGGGGGGGCACTGAAGCTTTCTTT
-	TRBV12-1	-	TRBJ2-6	CARQRGSGANVLTF	TGTGCCCGCCAAAGGGGGTCTGGGGCCAACGTCCTGACTTTC
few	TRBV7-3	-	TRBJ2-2	CASSSGRGPGTGELFF	TGTGCCAGCAGCTCTGGCCGAGGGCCGGGCACCGGGGAGCTGTTTTTT
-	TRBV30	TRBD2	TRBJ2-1	CAWTLGWAGGRYNEQFF	TGTGCCTGGACCCTAGGGTGGGCGGGAGGTAGGTACAATGAGCAGTTCTTC
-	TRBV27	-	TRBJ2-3	CASSLSWGPDTQYF	TGTGCCAGCAGTTTATCATGGGGGCCAGATACGCAGTATTTT
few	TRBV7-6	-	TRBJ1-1	CASSRTANTEAFF	TGTGCCAGCAGCCGGACGGCAAACACTGAAGCTTTCTTT
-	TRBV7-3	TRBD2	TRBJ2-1	CASSLSGRYNEQFF	TGTGCCAGCAGCTTAAGCGGGAGGTACAATGAGCAGTTCTTC
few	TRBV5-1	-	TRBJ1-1	CASSLEEGYTEAFF	TGCGCCAGCAGCTTGGAAGAGGGCTACACTGAAGCTTTCTTT
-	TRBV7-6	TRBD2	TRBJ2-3	CASSSSGRWDTQYF	TGTGCCAGCAGCTCTAGCGGGAGATGGGATACGCAGTATTTT
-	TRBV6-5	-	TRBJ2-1	CASSNGLEQFF	TGTGCCAGCAGTAACGGACTAGAGCAGTTCTTC
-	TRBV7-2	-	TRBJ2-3	CASSLGGRGDTQYF	TGTGCCAGCAGCTTAGGGGGGAGGGGGGATACGCAGTATTTT
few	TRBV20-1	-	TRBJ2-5	CSAGGGETQYF	TGCAGTGCCGGAGGTGGGGAGACCCAGTACTTC
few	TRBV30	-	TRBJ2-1	CAWSGWMTGLQFF	TGTGCCTGGAGTGGATGGATGACAGGTCTGCAGTTCTTC
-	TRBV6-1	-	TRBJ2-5	CASSAGSQETQYF	TGTGCCAGCAGCGCCGGGAGCCAAGAGACCCAGTACTTC
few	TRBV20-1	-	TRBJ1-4	CSARGGEKLFF	TGCAGTGCTAGAGGTGGGGAAAAACTGTTTTTT
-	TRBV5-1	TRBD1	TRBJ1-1	CASSLGLGTGAAMNTEAFF	TGCGCCAGCAGCTTGGGTCTCGGGACAGGGGCGGCCATGAACACTGAAGCTTTCTTT
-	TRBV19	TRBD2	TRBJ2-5	CASSLGLAGVKETQYF	TGTGCCAGTAGTTTGGGACTAGCGGGAGTAAAAGAGACCCAGTACTTC
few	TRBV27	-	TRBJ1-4	CASSPATNEKLFF	TGTGCCAGCAGTCCAGCAACTAATGAAAAACTGTTTTTT